This T cell receptor beta chain was profiled in a study of blood T cell repertoires in COVID-19. Looking at the study overall: Samples came from the United States, Italy and Spain, spanning acute and convalescent COVID-19.

Germline loops: CDR1 MNHEY, CDR2 SVGEGT. This CDR3 is 14 amino acids long. With 1 base clipped from V and 10 bases from J, the junction kept 7 bases outside the gene matches. Authors' processing steps: Nucleated cell counts were estimated from reference gene primer amplification. Using immunoSEQ multiplex PCR, the repertoire was profiled, and TCRdb retains in-frame clones only, with some absent. From that table come the V and J calls and clone size; the DNA was used to work out D and trimming. The table has around 250,000 clones, approximately 90% seen once; the top ten hold roughly 3.9%. Residents of 24 US areas, aged about 18 to 89 years, made up the participants. Self-reported history from a screening survey and questionnaire set each donor's cohort.

The chain is built from TRBV6-2 or TRBV6-3 and TRBJ1-2; 9 bases fit TRBD1. This TCR derives from a young woman with acute COVID-19. The sample was PBMCs or T cells enriched from blood (not recorded which). This CDR3 reads CASSYLGQGFDYTF. Written as DNA, the CDR3 is TGTGCCAGCAGTTACTTGGGACAGGGTTTTGACTACACCTTC.